The next 3 T cell receptor beta chains were all read from a single sample in a study of identical twins. Each CDR3 protein is one row after TCRdb ran MiXCR on the 5' RACE reads. Counted here are around 510,000 distinct CDR3 sequences, roughly an eighth occurring once; the ten biggest clones make up approximately 0.9%. The data also belong to a second study, concerning yellow fever vaccine responses in identical twins.

The sequencing sample was made of CD4+ T cells sorted from blood. The receptors stem from a woman aged 18-29 years in good health.

This chain's CDR3 is CATSPRGSHGYEQYF. CDR3 DNA: TGTGCCACCAGCCCCCGCGGCAGTCACGGCTACGAGCAGTACTTC. V usage is TRBV15 and J usage is TRBJ2-7, with D hard to call. CDR1 and CDR2 from the germline V gene are LNHNV and YYDKDF (reference sequence). V was trimmed by 5 bases and J by 3 bases, leaving 17 bases between them. The CDR3 is 15 amino acids.

The chain recombines TRBV3-1 with TRBJ1-6, with D hard to call. The CDR3 totals 14 residues. V was trimmed by 4 bases and J by 10 bases, leaving 14 bases between them. Germline CDR1 LGHDT, CDR2 YNNKEL (reference sequence). The CDR3 sequence: CASSRGGIDSPLHF. CDR3 DNA sequence: TGTGCCAGCAGCCGCGGCGGGATAGACTCACCCCTCCACTTT. The full variable domain, in which reference TRBV3-1 and TRBJ1-6 provide the parts outside the CDR3, is DTAVSQTPKYLVTQMGNDKSIKCEQNLGHDTMYWYKQDSKKFLKIMFSYNNKELIINETVPNRFSPKSPDKAHLNLHINSLELGDSAVYFCASSRGGIDSPLHFGNGTRLTVT.

This clonotype was seen more than once but under ten times. The chain employs TRBV12-3 or TRBV12-4 and TRBJ1-1; D perhaps matches TRBD1 (6 bases). CDR3 length: 17 amino acids. Trimming stripped 0 bases from V and 0 bases from J, with 14 bases between. The CDR3 here is CASSLALGGDMNTEAFF. The CDR3 DNA sequence: TGTGCCAGCAGTTTAGCGCTTGGGGGGGACATGAACACTGAAGCTTTCTTT.